Following are 14 T cell receptor beta chains from one sample sequenced in a study of blood T cells in healthy people across ages (dated by TCRdb to the mid-2010s). The library was built by means of 5' RACE. The sequencer was an Illumina HiSeq 2500. A second PCR of roughly 6 to 11 cycles was run with a J-beta primer mix and a sample-barcoded 5' primer. Starting from the raw public reads, TCRdb applied fastp trimming at Q25, assembled clones with MiXCR and retained in-frame beta chains. Entries are consolidated by CDR3 protein sequence, retaining the most common genes and DNA. The sample contains roughly 1,500,000 distinct CDR3 sequences, roughly 32% of them found a single time. 11% of the sample comes from the top ten. Material: blood. The receptors were sampled from a woman between 25 and 40 years old in good health.

The genes are TRBV7-9 and TRBJ2-1; perhaps TRBD1 as D (6 bases). The germline V gene has CDR1 SEHNR and CDR2 FQNEAQ (reference sequence). Between the trimmed V and J ends, which lost 9 bases and 0 bases, there was a span of 9 bases. This CDR3 comprises 13 residues. CDR3 in DNA: TGTGCCAGTGAGGACAGCTCCTACAATGAGCAGTTCTTC. Residues: CASEDSSYNEQFF.

The chain carries TRBV5-1 and TRBJ2-5, with D possibly TRBD2 on 6 matching bases. Germline CDR1 and CDR2: SGHRS and YFSETQ. V was trimmed by 5 bases and J by 5 bases, leaving 16 bases between them. The CDR3 extends over 14 amino acids. The DNA for the CDR3 is TGCGCCAGCAGGGGACTTCTCAGACGGGAGACCCAGTACTTC. Translating gives CASRGLLRRETQYF.

The J gene is TRBJ1-2, the V gene TRBV5-1; 9 bases line up with TRBD1. In germline, CDR1 is SGHRS, CDR2 YFSETQ. V was clipped by 5 bases and J by 6 bases; unmatched bases: 8. The CDR3 consists of 14 residues. The DNA for the CDR3 is TGCGCCAGCAGATCCAAACAGGGGGCAGATGGCTACACCTTC. Translation: CASRSKQGADGYTF.

The V call is TRBV9, the J call TRBJ2-1; D not resolved. This CDR3 is built from 17 residues. Germline CDR1 is SGDLS and CDR2 is YYNGEE. V was cut by 0 bases and J by 5 bases, with 18 bases left in between. The CDR3 nucleotides read TGTGCCAGCAGCGTAGGCCCACCAAGGCCGACCCACAATGAGCAGTTCTTC. Amino acid sequence: CASSVGPPRPTHNEQFF.

This clonotype was detected only a few times. V usage is TRBV4-2 and J usage is TRBJ2-4, with TRBD2 matching 11 bases. Germline-derived CDR1 and CDR2 are LGHNA and YNFKEQ. This CDR3 has 19 residues. J was trimmed by 0 bases and V by 1 base; bases with no gene match: 8. CDR3 DNA sequence: TGTGCCAGCAGCCAAGGGAGACAGACTAGCGGGATAGCCAAAAACATTCAGTACTTC. Translating gives CASSQGRQTSGIAKNIQYF.

To note about this clonotype: A much bigger clone sits one base away, suggesting this may be a read error. The chain combines TRBV29-1 with TRBJ2-4, with a tentative D call TRBD1 (5 bases). TRBJ2-7 explains the end of the DNA better; the J call may be wrong. This CDR3 spans 12 amino acids. Germline V CDR1 and CDR2: SQVTM, ANQGSEA. This CDR3 reads CGVELGPGEQYF. The CDR3 DNA reads TGCGGCGTTGAATTGGGGCCTGGCGAGCAGTACTTC.

The chain employs TRBV3-1 and TRBJ2-7, with 13 bases lining up with TRBD2. The CDR3 runs to 17 residues. The trim removed 0 bases at V and 5 bases at J, leaving 7 bases unmatched. Germline V gives CDR1 LGHDT, CDR2 YNNKEL (reference sequence). In DNA, the CDR3 is TGTGCCAGCAGCCAAGATCTTCGACTAGCGGGAGGCCACGAGCAGTACTTC. It translates to CASSQDLRLAGGHEQYF.

This clonotype was seen many times. V gene TRBV5-8 combines with J gene TRBJ2-7; 7 bases are a match to TRBD2. The CDR3 length is 15 residues. Trimming took 3 bases from V and 4 from J; bases not matched to a gene: 10. CDR1 and CDR2 from the germline V gene are SGHTS and YDEGEE. The CDR3 sequence: CASSSAGALRYEQYF. CDR3 in DNA: TGTGCCAGCAGCTCTGCGGGAGCCTTGAGGTACGAGCAGTACTTC.

This clonotype was counted only a few times. The rearrangement joins TRBV4-1 to TRBJ2-1; D remains ambiguous. Looked up from germline, CDR1 is MGHRA and CDR2 is YSYEKL. The CDR3 is made up of 12 amino acids. Trimming cost V 4 bases and J 13 bases, with 14 bases left between them. The CDR3 loop reads CASSLLAGPQFF. DNA of the CDR3: TGCGCCAGCAGCCTCCTTGCAGGCCCCCAGTTCTTC.

In this sample, this clonotype turned up a few times. The chain links TRBV20-1 to TRBJ2-7; TRBD2 is a possible D gene (5 bases). The CDR3 is made up of 14 amino acids. The germline gives CDR1 DFQATT, CDR2 SNEGSKA (reference sequence). V lost 5 bases, J lost 0 bases, and 14 bases lay in between. As DNA, the CDR3 is TGCAGTGCTCGAGGGTACCCTACCTCCTACGAGCAGTACTTC. It is translated as CSARGYPTSYEQYF.

The CDR3 reads CSADGQVNYEQYF. The CDR3 DNA reads TGCAGTGCTGACGGACAGGTGAACTACGAGCAGTACTTC. The chain is built from TRBV20-1 and TRBJ2-7; TRBD1 matches 7 bases. This CDR3 contains 13 residues. Unmatched junction bases numbered 7, after V lost 5 bases and J lost 3 bases. Germline CDR1 is DFQATT and CDR2 is SNEGSKA (reference sequence).

This clonotype has at least ten counts. The V and J genes are TRBV6-5 and TRBJ2-7, with TRBD1 identical over 7 bases. Losses at the gene ends were 4 bases for V and 4 bases for J; bases not matched to a gene: 7. CDR3 length: 14 amino acids. In germline, CDR1 is MNHEY, CDR2 SVGAGI. In DNA, the CDR3 is TGTGCCAGCAGTTTGGGTCAGGGGGAATACGAGCAGTACTTC. Protein product: CASSLGQGEYEQYF.

This CDR3 reads CASSPRSLGTDTQYF. In nucleotides, the CDR3 is TGTGCCAGCTCACCACGAAGTCTGGGCACAGATACGCAGTATTTT. This chain joins TRBV18 and TRBJ2-3; D call uncertain. V was pared by 1 base and J by 1 base, with 9 bases between. CDR1 KGHSH and CDR2 LQKENI come from the germline V gene. The CDR3 is 15 amino acids.

The chain carries TRBV20-1 and TRBJ1-2; no definite D call. From germline, CDR1 is DFQATT and CDR2 SNEGSKA (reference sequence). The CDR3 loop spans 10 amino acids. V gave up 2 bases and J gave up 5 bases, with 3 bases separating them. The CDR3 region has the DNA TGCAGTGCTAGATATTATGGCTACACCTTC. Protein: CSARYYGYTF.